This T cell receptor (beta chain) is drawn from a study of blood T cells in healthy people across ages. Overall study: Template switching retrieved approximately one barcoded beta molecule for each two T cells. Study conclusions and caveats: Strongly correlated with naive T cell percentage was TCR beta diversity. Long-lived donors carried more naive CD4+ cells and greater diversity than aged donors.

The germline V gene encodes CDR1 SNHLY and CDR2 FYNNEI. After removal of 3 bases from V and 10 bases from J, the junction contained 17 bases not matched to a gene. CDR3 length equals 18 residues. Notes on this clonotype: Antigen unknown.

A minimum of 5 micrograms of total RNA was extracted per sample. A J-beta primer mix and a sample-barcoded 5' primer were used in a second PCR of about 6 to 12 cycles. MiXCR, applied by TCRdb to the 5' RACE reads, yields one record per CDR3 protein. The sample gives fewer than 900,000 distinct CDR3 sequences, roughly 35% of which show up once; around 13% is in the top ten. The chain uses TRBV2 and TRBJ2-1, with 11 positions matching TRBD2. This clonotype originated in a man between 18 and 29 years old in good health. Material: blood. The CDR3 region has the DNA TGTGCCAGCAGTGAGCCCTCCACTAGCGGGGGTTCCAGCTGGGAGCAGTTCTTC. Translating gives CASSEPSTSGGSSWEQFF.